This TCR beta chain is from a study of cytomegalovirus exposure and HLA in healthy donors (dated by TCRdb to 2016 to 2017). Background on the whole study: An earlier analysis of a few hundred of the donors reported under 300 Gb of sequence data and 95 million to 130 million unique TCR beta sequences obtained from approximately 180 million T cells. Approximately 330 gigabases of sequencing data and around 80 million unique TCR sequences made up an early release that covered over 550 HLA-typed donors. Among the roughly 400 genotyped donors, approximately 82% belonged to the genetic ancestry cluster associated with self-reported Caucasian donors. The aim of the study was to test whether cataloging public T cell receptors could identify signatures of past pathogen exposure. The study used immunosequencing to profile the T cell repertoires of about 670 subjects and linked those repertoires to cytomegalovirus serostatus. In addition to the first cohort of 666 subjects, a separate validation cohort of 130 or so different subjects was used. To predict cytomegalovirus infection status, the study brought together high-throughput TCR immunosequencing, statistical association of individual TCRs with disease status, and machine learning. A later analysis re-examined previously published TCR beta repertoires from more than 550 donors and added high-resolution HLA genotyping to investigate patterns of TCR occurrence. In the later analysis, no new phenotypic data were used to find candidate immune exposures; instead, reliance was placed on TCR beta sequences and their occurrence across donors. To decide whether each TCR beta V gene segment behaved as functional or pseudogenic, an earlier analysis of approximately 590 of the donors relied on high-throughput TCR beta sequencing. Donor age, sex, ethnicity and CMV serostatus were collected together with the repertoire data. In a later genetic analysis, genome-wide SNP genotypes for about 55% of the roughly 700 donors were used, and that subset was treated as a discovery cohort. All discovery cohort repertoires had been generated on a single sequencing platform. Class I and class II HLA loci were covered by the typing at four-digit resolution. Typing coverage differed by locus: A, B, C, DRB1 and DQB1 were typed in roughly 629-640 donors, DQA1 in 500 to 550, DPA1 in 600 to 610, and DPB1 in approximately 450. A few DR-DQ haplotypes were handled as single units for association and clustering because linkage in the cohort was strong. On average, around 240,000 unique TCR beta nucleotide sequences were sequenced per donor among some 430 genotyped donors of the cohort, with roughly 19% of those sequences being non-productive. What the work shows at the level of the full study, not this receptor alone: In an earlier analysis of about 540 of the donors, most TCR beta V segments were observed in productive rearrangements about 90% or about 30% of the time, broadly matching IMGT annotations. The earlier analysis of a few hundred of the donors excluded approximately 15 rarely observed V segments, including chromosome 9 orphons, because counts were too low. A cluster of highly shared sequence variants was judged likely to be a technical artifact of the sequencing pipeline. Some IMGT-functional V segments, including TRBV6-2 and TRBV6-3, could not be distinguished by the 87-base-pair reads and were therefore excluded. A further reported finding was that TCR beta sequences accurately predicted the HLA-A and HLA-B alleles for most subjects in the first cohort. Several of the top co-occurrence clusters appeared to be linked to parvovirus B19, influenza, CMV and Epstein-Barr virus, according to a later analysis. The authors suggested that the approach could potentially be extended to other disease states and immunological phenotypes. The only immune exposure information available for the cohort was CMV serostatus. A later analysis found that TCR association rates varied across HLA loci, with DRB1 alleles showing the most associated TCRs and HLA-C alleles the fewest. In this cohort, only TCR beta chains were sequenced, and detectable features were limited by the absence of alpha or paired-chain data. Strong co-occurrence of HLA alleles, especially DR and DQ, made assigning TCR associations to individual alleles difficult. Most CMV-associated TCR beta chains appeared to be HLA-restricted in a later analysis, and the HLA associations seemed to be driven largely by CMV exposure. Linkage disequilibrium might explain the correlated functional status among segregating V segments, but an unknown experimental factor could not be excluded. Because some donors lacked HLA typing at each locus, the association tests relied only on the typed subset. A later genetic analysis associated a missense DCLRE1C variant with V-gene and J-gene trimming of TCR beta chains, and an independent cohort replicated the association. Compared with equally common non-associated chains, HLA-associated TCR beta chains in a later analysis were more clonally expanded and had lower generation probabilities. In a later analysis, 15,000 to 20,000 TCR beta sequences were associated with specific HLA alleles at a false discovery rate of 0.05. The classifier was reported to diagnose cytomegalovirus status with high specificity and sensitivity in both the original and validation cohorts. In the study, some 160 TCR beta chains were listed as associated with cytomegalovirus. Compared with the approximately 700-donor mean, donors in an Asian-associated ancestry cluster had fewer N-insertions in productive TCRs, according to a later genetic analysis. Presence/absence analyses assumed roughly uniform sequencing depth across donors, an assumption that may not hold. Across donors, most TCR sequences were observed very rarely, whereas some public TCRs were present in many individuals. Three of the identified cytomegalovirus-associated TCR beta chains were confirmed in vitro to be specific for cytomegalovirus antigens.

With regard to this clone: This clone's antigen is unknown. No base qualities exist here, and no much larger clone lies one base off it.

CDR1 and CDR2 were assigned from the germline V gene (reference sequence) as MNHEY and SMNVEV. From cysteine to phenylalanine, the CDR3 is 12 amino acids long. This entry keeps only the CDR3 DNA: 36 bases, framed from base 1. V lost 6 bases and J lost 11 bases, and the count of bases not matched to a germline gene is 9. The cohort comprised around 690 healthy bone marrow donors. Cohort members were all nominally healthy when sampled, although unrecorded immune exposures were likely present. The donor tested CMV seropositive and was one of the 289 seropositive cohort members. Each donor provided a peripheral blood sample, and peripheral blood mononuclear cells were used for TCR beta sequencing. Genomic DNA was extracted from the blood cell samples with the Qiagen DNeasy Blood Extraction Kit. The library was prepared using the immunoSEQ multiplex PCR assay. For the multiplex PCR, a mixture combining 60 forward primers for TCR Vbeta segments and 13 reverse primers for TCR Jbeta segments was used. Amplification of the CDR3 region of rearranged TCR beta genes was performed with a multiplex PCR assay on genomic DNA. Amplified TCR beta libraries were sequenced as 87-base-pair reads on the Illumina HiSeq System. For the original study's pipeline: In a later analysis, 77 million or so unique TCR beta chains were counted across the 500 to 700 repertoires, and approximately 11 million of these chains were shared by at least two donors. A nearest-neighbor algorithm error-corrected the raw reads and collapsed the reads into unique sequences, merging closely related sequences to remove PCR and sequencing errors. To assign V, D and J gene segments, CDR3 sequences were aligned to IMGT reference sequences. For a sequence to be retained, at least a six-nucleotide match to both a V gene segment and a J gene segment was required. Rearrangements were classified as productive when the CDR3 lacked stop codons and remained in frame with V and J, and all other rearrangements were classified as non-productive. Following IMGT convention, CDR3 was defined as the stretch from the second conserved V-encoded cysteine to the conserved J-encoded phenylalanine. Sequences without an unambiguous match to a single V gene segment were excluded from the earlier analysis of approximately 560 of the donors. In an earlier analysis of about 590 of the donors, a V segment was called functional when productive rearrangements were above 56.7%, and segregating when the standard deviation between donors exceeded 5%. A statistical classification framework was built to diagnose cytomegalovirus status from the catalog of TCR beta chain sequences. In a later analysis, V and J genes were assigned by comparing TCR nucleotide sequences against IMGT/GENE-DB human TR gene sequences. A later analysis assigned CDR3 sequences and most-parsimonious VDJ recombination scenarios with the TCRdist pipeline. In a later analysis, each TCR beta chain was defined by its CDR3 amino acid sequence together with its V-gene family, and reads without a unique V-gene family were excluded. In a later analysis, 550 to 650 highly shared, low-generation-probability nucleotide sequences were removed to address suspected cross-contamination and a sequencing artifact. A later analysis calculated a clonal expansion index for each public chain from normalized within-repertoire ranks of inferred template counts. A later analysis computed generation probabilities with a VDJ recombination model fitted to out-of-frame rearrangements, and checked the results against IGoR. In a later analysis, TCR-TCR, TCR-HLA and TCR-CMV co-occurrence was scored with hypergeometric tests, and a repertoire-size bias correction was applied to TCR pairs. False discovery rates were estimated in a later analysis by permuting HLA or CMV assignments 20 times. In a later analysis, co-occurring TCRs were grouped using DBSCAN, with TCRdist sequence similarity added in when clustering inside HLA-allele-positive subsets. Repertoires with fewer than 30,000 or more than 120,000 public chains were left out of co-occurrence clustering, as were four to six repertoires with anomalous nucleotide sharing. The immuneACCESS repertoire file appears here via TCRdb, limited to in-frame rearrangements. These files lack a portion of the clones; in checked studies, under half of the deficit traces to unresolved V genes, and the cause of the others is not known. The D gene and trimming were derived from the DNA, and the V and J assignments and clone size from that table. The sample table lists 70,000 to 100,000 clones, about 80% of them with a count of one. Jointly, the top ten make up roughly 30% of the sample.

Specimen: PBMCs. This clonotype was obtained from a man aged 50 to 60 in good health and CMV-seropositive. Rearrangement joined TRBV27 to TRBJ2-5; 7 central bases correspond to TRBD2. The nucleotide sequence is given as TGTGCCAGCAGCCCCCGAGCGGGAATGCAGTACTTC. The resulting protein is CASSPRAGMQYF.